This T cell receptor (beta chain) came from a study of Graves' ophthalmopathy and Graves' hyperthyroidism. Whole-study findings and limits: Built on 13 signatures, a model told ophthalmopathy apart from stable hyperthyroidism with approximately 91% sensitivity and around 80% specificity.

Germline V gene data show CDR1 as SGHVS and CDR2 as FNYEAQ. V was clipped by 2 bases and J by 0 bases, with 14 bases between them. This CDR3 contains 16 residues. The sequenced template was RNA, covering the TCR beta CDR3 region. Following a first-round RT-PCR that used HTBI primers, a second-round multiplex PCR was carried out. From the multiplex PCR reads, TCRdb called clonotypes with MiXCR, one entry per CDR3 protein. The sample has roughly 410,000 distinct CDR3 sequences; 15% to 19% are singletons. Remarks on this clonotype: Its antigen is not known.

Diagnostic conclusions were grounded in clinical symptoms, serum thyroxine, TRAb, thyroid ultrasound and orbital computed tomography. The sample taken for sequencing was peripheral blood. The rearrangement links TRBV7-6 to TRBJ2-7, with D hard to call. The receptor comes from a woman younger than 35 with stable Graves' hyperthyroidism. The DNA of the CDR3 is TGTGCCAGCAGCTTACCCCCACGGGTTAGCTCCTACGAGCAGTACTTC. Translating it yields CASSLPPRVSSYEQYF.